Presented here are 8 T cell receptor beta chains from one specimen sequenced in a study of T cell repertoires in cytomegalovirus infection. No antigen has been identified for these receptors. TCRdb redid the calling of the reads with MiXCR, one entry per CDR3 protein. This table has about 770,000 distinct CDR3 sequences, 29% appearing once. The starting material was cultured CD8+ T cells from PBMCs, obtained from culture after CMV antigen stimulation. Receptor source: a human donor in good health (CMV status not recorded). Some clones in this sample may be carry-over from other donors' samples.

This clonotype was recorded at least ten times. At one end the junction does not follow the germline gene, possibly because of a read error. The V and J genes are TRBV7-8 and TRBJ2-1, with D perhaps TRBD2 (6 bases). CDR1 and CDR2 (germline): SGHVS, FQNEAQ. The CDR3 is 16 residues long. The DNA for the CDR3 is TGTGCCAGCACCTTAAAGGGCGGGGAGATGATAAATGAGCAGTTCTTC. Its protein is CASTLKGGEMINEQFF. Supplemented by reference TRBV7-8 and TRBJ2-1, the full variable domain reads GAGVSQSPRYKVAKRGQDVALRCDPISGHVSLFWYQQALGQGPEFLTYFQNEAQLDKSGLPSDRFFAERPEGSVSTLKIQRTQQEDSAVYLCASTLKGGEMINEQFFGPGTRLTVL.

In its sample, this clonotype was seen a few times. The chain links TRBV24-1 to TRBJ2-3; TRBD2 matches at 9 bases. Germline CDR1 is KGHDR and CDR2 is SFDVKD. J was trimmed by 0 bases and V by 6 bases; bases with no gene match: 3. CDR3 size: 15 residues. The CDR3 bases are TGTGCCACCAGTCAGGGACTAGCCAGCACAGATACGCAGTATTTT. It codes for CATSQGLASTDTQYF.

The rearrangement joins TRBV7-9 to TRBJ2-3; TRBD2 matches at 8 bases. The length of the CDR3 is 16 residues. Germline lookup yields CDR1 SEHNR and CDR2 FQNEAQ (reference sequence). Germline trimming cut 2 bases from V and 4 bases from J; bases unmatched to any gene: 8. The CDR3: CASSLNGGAGADTQYF. Written as DNA, the CDR3 is TGTGCCAGCAGCTTAAACGGGGGGGCCGGGGCAGATACGCAGTATTTT. The full variable domain, rest sourced from reference TRBV7-9 and TRBJ2-3, is DTGVSQNPRHKITKRGQNVTFRCDPISEHNRLYWYRQTLGQGPEFLTYFQNEAQLEKSRLLSDRFSAERPKGSFSTLEIQRTEQGDSAMYLCASSLNGGAGADTQYFGPGTRLTVL.

This clonotype showed up just a few times. This sequence joins TRBV19 and TRBJ1-1; D is unclear. Trimming shortened V by 7 bases and J by 1 base, and 13 bases separated the two germline ends. Germline values: CDR1 LNHDA, CDR2 SQIVND (reference sequence). This CDR3 region has 14 residues. The CDR3 DNA is TGTGCCAGTACTTACGCATTGGGGAACACTGAAGCTTTCTTT. Its protein is CASTYALGNTEAFF.

This clonotype was detected a few times. The V gene is TRBV24-1, the J gene TRBJ1-1; D ambiguous. Trimming cost V 4 bases and J 1 base, with 3 bases left between them. Looked up from germline, CDR1 is KGHDR and CDR2 is SFDVKD. The CDR3 has 12 residues. The CDR3 loop reads CATSEGNTEAFF. Here the CDR3 DNA reads TGTGCCACCAGTGAAGGGAACACTGAAGCTTTCTTT.

The rearrangement links TRBV27 to TRBJ2-2, with D maybe TRBD1 (5 bases). Germline values: CDR1 MNHEY, CDR2 SMNVEV (reference sequence). CDR3 length: 14 residues. V gave up 2 bases and J gave up 4 bases, with 8 bases separating them. The CDR3: CASSLPTVTGELFF. For the CDR3, the DNA is TGTGCCAGCAGTTTACCGACAGTCACCGGGGAGCTGTTTTTT.

This clonotype occurred a few times. The chain couples TRBV28 to TRBJ1-5; D call uncertain. In germline, CDR1 is MDHEN, CDR2 SYDVKM. This CDR3 contains 18 residues. V was shortened by 1 base and J by 3 bases, with 19 bases between the two germline ends. CDR3 sequence reads: CASSLSREIGRINQPQHF. In nucleotides, the CDR3 is TGTGCCAGCAGTTTATCACGTGAGATCGGGCGGATCAATCAGCCCCAGCATTTT.

The J gene is TRBJ2-1, the V gene TRBV4-1; 10 bases align to TRBD2. Germline assignment: CDR1 MGHRA and CDR2 YSYEKL. CDR3 length: 16 residues. Trimming took 4 bases from V and 2 from J; bases not matched to a gene: 5. The CDR3 region has the DNA TGCGCCAGCAGCCCCTTCAGCGGGGGGGCCTACAATGAGCAGTTCTTC. Its protein product is CASSPFSGGAYNEQFF.